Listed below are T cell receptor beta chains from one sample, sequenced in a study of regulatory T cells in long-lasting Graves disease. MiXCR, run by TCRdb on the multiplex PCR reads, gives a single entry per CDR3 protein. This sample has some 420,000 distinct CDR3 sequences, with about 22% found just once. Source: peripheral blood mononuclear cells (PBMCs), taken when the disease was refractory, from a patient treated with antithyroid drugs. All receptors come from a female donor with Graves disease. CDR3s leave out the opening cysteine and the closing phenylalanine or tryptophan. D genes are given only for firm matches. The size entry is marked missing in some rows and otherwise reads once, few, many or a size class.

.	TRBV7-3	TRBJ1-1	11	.	ASSSSLGAEAF
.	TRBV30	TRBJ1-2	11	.	AWSVRHAGGYT
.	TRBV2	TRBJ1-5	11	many	ASSEEAGQPQH
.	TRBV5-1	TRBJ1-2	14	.	ASSSYVATSNYGYT
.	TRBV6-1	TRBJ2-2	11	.	ASNPLNTGELF
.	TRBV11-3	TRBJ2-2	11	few	ASSHKNTGELF
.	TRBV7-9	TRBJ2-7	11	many	ASSLGRTYEQY
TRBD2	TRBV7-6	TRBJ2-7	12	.	ASSLGGSHDEQY
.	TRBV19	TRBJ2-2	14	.	ASSTLKAGSVRELF
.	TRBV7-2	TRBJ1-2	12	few	ASSFPGRVDGYT
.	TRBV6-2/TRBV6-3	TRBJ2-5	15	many	ASSDEGATTRKETQY